This T cell receptor beta chain was sequenced for a study of cytomegalovirus exposure and HLA in healthy donors. With regard to this clone: Its specificity is unknown.

Findings of the study overall: Per a prior analysis, the majority of TCR beta V segments were productive roughly 90% or roughly 30% of the time. Among donors in an Asian-associated ancestry cluster, a later analysis reportedly found fewer N-insertions than the roughly 610-donor mean. Later, an analysis showed that TCR beta chains associated with HLA were more clonally expanded than others that were equally common.

The PCR used 60 Vbeta and 13 Jbeta primers. Profiling relied on immunoSEQ multiplex PCR, and the TCRdb table lists in-frame clones only, not all of them. This table holds some 96,000 clones, roughly four fifths found once. Germline V lookup: CDR1 SGDLS, CDR2 YYNGEE. Trimming removed 0 bases from V and 7 bases from J; junction bases left unmatched: 5. This CDR3 has 15 residues. Source material: PBMCs. The J gene is TRBJ2-1, the V gene TRBV9; TRBD1 aligns across 9 bases. The receptor was derived from a woman aged 55-70 years in good health and CMV-seropositive. The CDR3 here is CASSVGGQGLNEQFF. CDR3 nucleotides: TGTGCCAGCAGCGTAGGTGGACAGGGGCTGAATGAGCAGTTCTTC.